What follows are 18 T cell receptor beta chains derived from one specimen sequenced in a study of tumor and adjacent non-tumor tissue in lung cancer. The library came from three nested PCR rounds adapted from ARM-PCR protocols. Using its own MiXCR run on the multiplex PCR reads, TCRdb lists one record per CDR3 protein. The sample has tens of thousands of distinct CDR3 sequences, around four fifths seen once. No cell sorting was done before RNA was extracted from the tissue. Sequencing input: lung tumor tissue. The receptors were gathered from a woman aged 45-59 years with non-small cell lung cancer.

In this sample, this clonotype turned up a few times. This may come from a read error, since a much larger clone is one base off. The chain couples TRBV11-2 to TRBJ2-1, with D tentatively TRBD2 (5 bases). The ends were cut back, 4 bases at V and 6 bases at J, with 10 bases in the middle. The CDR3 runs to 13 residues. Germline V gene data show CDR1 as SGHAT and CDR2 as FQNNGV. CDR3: CASSSTICNEQFF. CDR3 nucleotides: TGTGCCAGCAGCTCGACTATCTGCAATGAGCAGTTCTTC.

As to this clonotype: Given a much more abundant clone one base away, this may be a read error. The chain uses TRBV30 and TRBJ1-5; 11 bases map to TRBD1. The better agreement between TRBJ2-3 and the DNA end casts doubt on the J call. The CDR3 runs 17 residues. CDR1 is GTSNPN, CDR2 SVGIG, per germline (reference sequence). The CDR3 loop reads CAWSVGPGQGVDQPQYF. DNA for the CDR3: TGTGCCTGGAGTGTAGGTCCGGGACAGGGGGTCGATCAGCCCCAGTATTTT.

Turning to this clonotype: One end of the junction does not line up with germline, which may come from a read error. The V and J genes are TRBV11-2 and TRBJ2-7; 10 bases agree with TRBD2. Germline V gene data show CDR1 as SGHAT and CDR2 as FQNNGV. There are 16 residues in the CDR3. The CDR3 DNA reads TGTACCAGCAGCTTTCGAAGCGGGAGGGGCTCCTACGAGCAGTACTTC. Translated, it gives CTSSFRSGRGSYEQYF.

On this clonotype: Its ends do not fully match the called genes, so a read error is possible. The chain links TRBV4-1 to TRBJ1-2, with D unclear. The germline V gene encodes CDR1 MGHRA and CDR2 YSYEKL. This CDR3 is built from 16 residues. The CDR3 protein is CASSQEGRPRGNNYTF. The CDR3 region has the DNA TGCGCGAGCAGCCAAGAGGGAAGGCCGAGAGGAAATAACTACACCTTC.

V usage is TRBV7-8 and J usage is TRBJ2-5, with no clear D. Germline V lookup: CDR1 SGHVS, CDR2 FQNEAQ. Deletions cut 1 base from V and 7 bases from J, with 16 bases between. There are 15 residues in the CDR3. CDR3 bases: TGTGCCAGCAGCTTAGACGGCCTTAAGAGAATGACCCAGTACTTC. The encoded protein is CASSLDGLKRMTQYF.

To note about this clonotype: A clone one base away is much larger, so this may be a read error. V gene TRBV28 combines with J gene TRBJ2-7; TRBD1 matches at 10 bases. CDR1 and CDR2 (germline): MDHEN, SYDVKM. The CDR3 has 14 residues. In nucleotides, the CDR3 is TGTGCCAGCAGAGCGACAGGGGGCCCCTACGTGCAGTACTTC. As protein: CASRATGGPYVQYF.

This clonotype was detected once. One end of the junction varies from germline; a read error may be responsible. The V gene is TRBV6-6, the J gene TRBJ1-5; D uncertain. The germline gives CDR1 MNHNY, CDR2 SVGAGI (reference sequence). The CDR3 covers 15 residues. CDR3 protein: CASSYRAVTNQPHHF. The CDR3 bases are TGTGCCAGCAGTTACAGGGCGGTTACCAATCAGCCCCATCATTTT.

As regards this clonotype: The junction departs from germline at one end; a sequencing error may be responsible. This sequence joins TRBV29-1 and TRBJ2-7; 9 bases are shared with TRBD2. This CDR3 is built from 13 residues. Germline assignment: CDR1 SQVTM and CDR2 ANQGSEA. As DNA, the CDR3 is TGCGGCGTTACAGGGACTAGCCCTTACGAGCAGTACTTC. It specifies CGVTGTSPYEQYF.

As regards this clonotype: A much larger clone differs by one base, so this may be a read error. Here the CDR3 reads CASSLGGGSHNSPLHF. In DNA form, the CDR3 reads TGTGCCAGCAGCTTAGGGGGAGGCTCCCATAATTCACCCCTCCACTTT. This sequence joins TRBV11-2 and TRBJ1-6; no firm D call. The length of the CDR3 is 16 residues. Germline loops: CDR1 SGHAT, CDR2 FQNNGV.

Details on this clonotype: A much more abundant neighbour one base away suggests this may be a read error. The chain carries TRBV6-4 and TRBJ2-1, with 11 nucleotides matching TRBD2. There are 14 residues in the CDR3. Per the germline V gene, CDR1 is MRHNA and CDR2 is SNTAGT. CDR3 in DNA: TGTGCCAGCACTGACTCACTAGCGGGAGATGAGCAGTTCTTC. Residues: CASTDSLAGDEQFF.

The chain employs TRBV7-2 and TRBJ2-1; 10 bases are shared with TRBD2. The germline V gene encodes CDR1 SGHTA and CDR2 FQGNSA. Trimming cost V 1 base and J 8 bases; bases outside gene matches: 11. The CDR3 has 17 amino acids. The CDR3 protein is CASSLDLAAGTSDEQFF. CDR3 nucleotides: TGTGCCAGCAGCTTAGACTTGGCGGCCGGGACTAGCGATGAGCAGTTCTTC.

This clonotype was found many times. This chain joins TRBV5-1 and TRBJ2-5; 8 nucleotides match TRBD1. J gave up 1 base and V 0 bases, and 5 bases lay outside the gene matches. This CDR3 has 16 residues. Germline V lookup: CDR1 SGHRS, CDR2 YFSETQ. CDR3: CASSLGLDRVQETQYF. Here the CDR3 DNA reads TGCGCCAGCAGCTTGGGGTTGGACAGGGTCCAAGAGACCCAGTACTTC.

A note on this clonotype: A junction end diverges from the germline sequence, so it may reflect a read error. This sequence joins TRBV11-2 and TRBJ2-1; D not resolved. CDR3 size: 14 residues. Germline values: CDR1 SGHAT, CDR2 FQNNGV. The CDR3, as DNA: TGTGGCAGCAGCTTAGGCCTCTCAGCTGAGGAGCAGTTCTTC. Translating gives CGSSLGLSAEEQFF.

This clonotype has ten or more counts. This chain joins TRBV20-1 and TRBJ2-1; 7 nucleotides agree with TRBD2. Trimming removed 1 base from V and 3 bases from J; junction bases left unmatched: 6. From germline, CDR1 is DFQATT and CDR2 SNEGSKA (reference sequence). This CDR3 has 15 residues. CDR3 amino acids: CSARGFQRGYNEQFF. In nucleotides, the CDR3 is TGCAGTGCTAGAGGCTTCCAGCGGGGCTACAATGAGCAGTTCTTC.

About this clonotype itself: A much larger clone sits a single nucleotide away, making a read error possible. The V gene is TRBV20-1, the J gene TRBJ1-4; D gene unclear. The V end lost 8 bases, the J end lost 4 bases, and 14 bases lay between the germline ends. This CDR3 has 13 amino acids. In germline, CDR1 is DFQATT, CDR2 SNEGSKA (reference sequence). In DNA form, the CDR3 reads TGCAGTATCCCCGGGCAGTTTAATGAAAAACTGTTTTTT. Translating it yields CSIPGQFNEKLFF.

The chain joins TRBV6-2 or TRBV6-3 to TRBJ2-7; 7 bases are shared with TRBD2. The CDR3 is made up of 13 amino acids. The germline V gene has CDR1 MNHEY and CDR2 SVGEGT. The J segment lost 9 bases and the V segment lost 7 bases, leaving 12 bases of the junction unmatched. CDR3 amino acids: CASTVRENMGQYF. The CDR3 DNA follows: TGTGCCAGCACCGTGCGGGAGAATATGGGGCAGTACTTC.

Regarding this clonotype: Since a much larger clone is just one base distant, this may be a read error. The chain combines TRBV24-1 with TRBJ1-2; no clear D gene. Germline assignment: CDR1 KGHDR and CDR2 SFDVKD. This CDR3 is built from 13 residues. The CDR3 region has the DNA TGTGCCACCAGTGACTACATCGGCTATGCCTACACCTTC. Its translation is CATSDYIGYAYTF.

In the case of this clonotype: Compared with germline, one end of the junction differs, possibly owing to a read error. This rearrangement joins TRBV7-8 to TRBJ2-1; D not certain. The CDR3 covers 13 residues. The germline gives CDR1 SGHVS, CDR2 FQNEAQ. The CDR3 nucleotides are TGTGCTGGCGGCTTAGGAGCTGAGAATGGGCAGTTCTTC. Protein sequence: CAGGLGAENGQFF.